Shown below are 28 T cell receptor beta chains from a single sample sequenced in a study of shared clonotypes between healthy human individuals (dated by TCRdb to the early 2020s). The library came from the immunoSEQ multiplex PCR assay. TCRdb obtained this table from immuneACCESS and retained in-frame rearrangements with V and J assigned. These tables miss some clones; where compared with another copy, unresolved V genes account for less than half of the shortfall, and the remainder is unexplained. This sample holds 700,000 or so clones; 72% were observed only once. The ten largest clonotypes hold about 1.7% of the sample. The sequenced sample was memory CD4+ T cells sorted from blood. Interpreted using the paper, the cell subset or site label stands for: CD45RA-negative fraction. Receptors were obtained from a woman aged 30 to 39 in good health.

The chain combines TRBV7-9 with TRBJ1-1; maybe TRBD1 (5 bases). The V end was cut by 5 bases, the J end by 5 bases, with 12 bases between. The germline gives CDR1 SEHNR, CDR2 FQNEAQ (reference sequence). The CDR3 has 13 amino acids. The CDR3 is CASSRGSSTEAFF. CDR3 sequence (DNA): TGTGCCAGCAGCCGGGGGTCTTCGACTGAAGCTTTCTTT. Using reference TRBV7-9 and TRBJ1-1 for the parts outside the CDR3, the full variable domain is DTGVSQNPRHKITKRGQNVTFRCDPISEHNRLYWYRQTLGQGPEFLTYFQNEAQLEKSRLLSDRFSAERPKGSFSTLEIQRTEQGDSAMYLCASSRGSSTEAFFGQGTRLTVV.

The CDR3 DNA follows: TGTGCCAGCAGTGCCCCAGGGGAGGTTAATCAGCCCCAGCATTTT. It translates to CASSAPGEVNQPQHF. V gene TRBV25-1 combines with J gene TRBJ1-5, with D maybe TRBD1 (6 bases). CDR1 is MGHDK, CDR2 SYGVNS, per germline. This CDR3 is 15 amino acids long. Trimming cost V 4 bases and J 4 bases, with 14 bases left between them.

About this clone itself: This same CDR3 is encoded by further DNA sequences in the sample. The CDR3 sequence: CASSPGGNEQFF. The CDR3 nucleotides are TGTGCCAGCTCACCAGGGGGGAATGAGCAGTTCTTC. The V and J genes are TRBV18 and TRBJ2-1, with D perhaps TRBD2 (6 bases). This CDR3 region has 12 residues. V lost 2 bases and J lost 7, with 6 bases in between. Germline V gene data show CDR1 as KGHSH and CDR2 as LQKENI. Full variable domain (outside the CDR3, taken from reference TRBV18 and TRBJ2-1): NAGVMQNPRHLVRRRGQEARLRCSPMKGHSHVYWYRQLPEEGLKFMVYLQKENIIDESGMPKERFSAEFPKEGPSILRIQQVVRGDSAAYFCASSPGGNEQFFGPGTRLTVL.

This CDR3 reads CASSEMGSGGSEQFF. The CDR3 DNA is TGTGCCAGCAGCGAGATGGGATCGGGAGGCAGTGAGCAGTTCTTC. The chain has TRBV11-2 and TRBJ2-1; 7 bases align to TRBD2. This CDR3 has 15 amino acids. Germline CDR1 and CDR2: SGHAT and FQNNGV. V lost 5 bases and J lost 9; bases outside the gene matches: 13.

This CDR3 is CASRSYSHGASEKLFF. The CDR3 DNA reads as TGTGCCAGCAGGTCATATTCTCATGGGGCAAGTGAAAAACTGTTTTTT. This sequence joins TRBV28 and TRBJ1-4; tentatively, D is TRBD1 (5 bases). The CDR3 consists of 16 residues. Germline CDR1 MDHEN, CDR2 SYDVKM. Between the trimmed V and J ends, which lost 6 bases and 7 bases, there was a span of 21 bases.

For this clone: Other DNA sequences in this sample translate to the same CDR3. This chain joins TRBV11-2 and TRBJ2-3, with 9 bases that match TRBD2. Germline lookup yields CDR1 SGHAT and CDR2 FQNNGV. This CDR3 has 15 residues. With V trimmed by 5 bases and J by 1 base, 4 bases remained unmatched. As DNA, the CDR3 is TGTGCCAGCAGCCCTTTAGCGGGAGGCACAGATACGCAGTATTTT. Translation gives CASSPLAGGTDTQYF. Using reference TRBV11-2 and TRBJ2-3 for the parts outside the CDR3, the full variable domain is EAGVAQSPRYKIIEKRQSVAFWCNPISGHATLYWYQQILGQGPKLLIQFQNNGVVDDSQLPKDRFSAERLKGVDSTLKIQPAKLEDSAVYLCASSPLAGGTDTQYFGPGTRLTVL.

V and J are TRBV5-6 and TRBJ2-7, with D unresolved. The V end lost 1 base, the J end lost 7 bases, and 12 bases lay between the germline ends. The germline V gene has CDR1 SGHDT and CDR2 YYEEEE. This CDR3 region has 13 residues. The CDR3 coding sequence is TGTGCCAGCAGCTTGATCGGTTCGAGGGAGCAGTACTTC. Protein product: CASSLIGSREQYF.

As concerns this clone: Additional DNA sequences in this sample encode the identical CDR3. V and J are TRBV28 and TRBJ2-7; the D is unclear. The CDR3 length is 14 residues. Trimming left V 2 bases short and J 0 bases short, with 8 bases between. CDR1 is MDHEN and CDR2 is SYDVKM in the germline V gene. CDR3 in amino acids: CASSLQPSSYEQYF. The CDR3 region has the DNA TGTGCCAGCAGTTTACAGCCTAGCTCCTACGAGCAGTACTTC.

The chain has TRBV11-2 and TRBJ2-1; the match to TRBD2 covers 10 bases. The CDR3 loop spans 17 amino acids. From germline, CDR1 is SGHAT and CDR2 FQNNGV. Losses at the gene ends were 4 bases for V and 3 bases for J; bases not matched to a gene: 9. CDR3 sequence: CASSSLSGTSDYNEQFF. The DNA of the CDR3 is TGTGCCAGCAGCTCACTCTCCGGGACTAGCGACTACAATGAGCAGTTCTTC.

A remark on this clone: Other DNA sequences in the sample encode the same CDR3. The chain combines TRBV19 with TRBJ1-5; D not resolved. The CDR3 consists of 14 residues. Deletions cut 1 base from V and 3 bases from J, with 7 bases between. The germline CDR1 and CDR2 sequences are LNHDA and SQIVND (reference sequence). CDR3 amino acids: CASSIVLSNQPQHF. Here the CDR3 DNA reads TGTGCCAGTAGTATAGTACTATCCAATCAGCCCCAGCATTTT.

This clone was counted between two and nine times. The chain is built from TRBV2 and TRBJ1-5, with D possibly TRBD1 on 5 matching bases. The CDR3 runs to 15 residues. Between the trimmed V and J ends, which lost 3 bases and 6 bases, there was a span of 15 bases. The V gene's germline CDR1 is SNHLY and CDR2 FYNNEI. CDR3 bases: TGTGCCAGCAGTGAGCAGGGCGTTTCCGTTCAGCCCCAGCATTTT. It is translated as CASSEQGVSVQPQHF.

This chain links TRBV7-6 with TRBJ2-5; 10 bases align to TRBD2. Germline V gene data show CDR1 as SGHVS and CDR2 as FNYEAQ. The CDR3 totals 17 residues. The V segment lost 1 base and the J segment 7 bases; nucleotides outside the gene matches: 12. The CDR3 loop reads CASSLGSSGSQGGTQYF. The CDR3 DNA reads TGTGCCAGCAGCTTAGGATCTAGCGGGAGCCAGGGGGGGACCCAGTACTTC. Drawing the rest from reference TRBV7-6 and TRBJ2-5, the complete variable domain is GAGVSQSPRYKVTKRGQDVALRCDPISGHVSLYWYRQALGQGPEFLTYFNYEAQQDKSGLPNDRFSAERPEGSISTLTIQRTEQRDSAMYRCASSLGSSGSQGGTQYFGPGTRLLVL.

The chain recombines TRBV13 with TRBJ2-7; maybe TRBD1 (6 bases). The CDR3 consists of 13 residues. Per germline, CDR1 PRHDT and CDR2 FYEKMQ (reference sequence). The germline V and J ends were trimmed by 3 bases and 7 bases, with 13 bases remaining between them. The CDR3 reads CASSFQGIGEQYF. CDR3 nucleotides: TGTGCCAGCAGCTTCCAGGGGATCGGGGAGCAGTACTTC.

CDR3 in DNA: TGTGCCAGCAGTTTAGGGTCGGACAGGGCCAATGAGCAGTTCTTC. Translated: CASSLGSDRANEQFF. V usage is TRBV28 and J usage is TRBJ2-1, with 8 bases identical to TRBD1. CDR1 and CDR2 (germline): MDHEN, SYDVKM. V lost 2 bases, J lost 6 bases, and 6 bases stayed unmatched. The CDR3 consists of 15 residues.

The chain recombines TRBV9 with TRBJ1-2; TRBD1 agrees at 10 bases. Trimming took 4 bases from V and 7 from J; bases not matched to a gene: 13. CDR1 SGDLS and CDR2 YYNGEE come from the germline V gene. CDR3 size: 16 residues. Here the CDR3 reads CASSLEPRDRGFGYTF. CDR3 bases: TGTGCCAGCAGCCTAGAGCCCCGGGACAGGGGCTTTGGCTACACCTTC.

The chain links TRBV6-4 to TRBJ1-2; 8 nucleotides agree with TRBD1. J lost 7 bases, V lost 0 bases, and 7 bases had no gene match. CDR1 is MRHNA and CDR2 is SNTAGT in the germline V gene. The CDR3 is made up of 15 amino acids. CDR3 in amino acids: CASSDSRQGRGGYTF. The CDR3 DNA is TGTGCCAGCAGTGACTCCCGACAGGGGCGGGGTGGCTACACCTTC.

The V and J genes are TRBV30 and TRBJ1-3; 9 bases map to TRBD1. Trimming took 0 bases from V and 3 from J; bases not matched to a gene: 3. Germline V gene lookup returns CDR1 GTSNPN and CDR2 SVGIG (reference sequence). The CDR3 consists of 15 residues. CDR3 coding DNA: TGTGCCTGGAGTGTAGGACAGGGGAATGGAAACACCATATATTTT. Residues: CAWSVGQGNGNTIYF.

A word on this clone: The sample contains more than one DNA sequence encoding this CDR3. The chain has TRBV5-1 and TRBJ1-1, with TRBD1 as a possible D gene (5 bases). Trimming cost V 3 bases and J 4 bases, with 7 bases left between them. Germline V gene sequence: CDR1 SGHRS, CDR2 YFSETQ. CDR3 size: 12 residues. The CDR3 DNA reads TGCGCCAGCAGCTGGGGGGGCACTGAAGCTTTCTTT. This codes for CASSWGGTEAFF.

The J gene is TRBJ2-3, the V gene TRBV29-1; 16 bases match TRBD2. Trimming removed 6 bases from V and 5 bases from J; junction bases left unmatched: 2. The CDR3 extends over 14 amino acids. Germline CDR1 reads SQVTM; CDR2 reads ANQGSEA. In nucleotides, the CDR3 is TGCAGCGTGGGGACTAGCGGGAGGGGAGATACGCAGTATTTT. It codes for CSVGTSGRGDTQYF.

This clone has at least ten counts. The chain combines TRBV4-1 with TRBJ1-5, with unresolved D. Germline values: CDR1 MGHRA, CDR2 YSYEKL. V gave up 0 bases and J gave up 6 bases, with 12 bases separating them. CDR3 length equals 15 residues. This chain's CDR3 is CASSQDRSTGQPQHF. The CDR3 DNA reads TGCGCCAGCAGCCAAGATCGGTCAACGGGTCAGCCCCAGCATTTT.

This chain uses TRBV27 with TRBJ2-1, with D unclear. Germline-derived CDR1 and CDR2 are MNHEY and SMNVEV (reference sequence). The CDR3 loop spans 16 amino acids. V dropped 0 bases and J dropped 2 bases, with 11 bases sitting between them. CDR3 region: CASSLSASVTYNEQFF. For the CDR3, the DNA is TGTGCCAGCAGTTTATCGGCCAGTGTGACCTACAATGAGCAGTTCTTC.

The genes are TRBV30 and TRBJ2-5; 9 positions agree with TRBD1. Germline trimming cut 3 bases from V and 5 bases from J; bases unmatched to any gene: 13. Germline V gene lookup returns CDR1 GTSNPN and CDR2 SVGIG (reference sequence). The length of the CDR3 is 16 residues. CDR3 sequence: CAWRKDRGLRGETQYF. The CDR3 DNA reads TGTGCCTGGAGGAAGGACAGGGGACTGAGAGGGGAGACCCAGTACTTC.

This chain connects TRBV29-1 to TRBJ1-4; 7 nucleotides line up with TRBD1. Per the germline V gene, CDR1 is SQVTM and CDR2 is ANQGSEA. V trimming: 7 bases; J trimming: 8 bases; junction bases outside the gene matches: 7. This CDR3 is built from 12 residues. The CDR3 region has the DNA TGCAGCGGACGGACAGGAGCCGAAAAACTGTTTTTT. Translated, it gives CSGRTGAEKLFF.

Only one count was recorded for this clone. Written as DNA, the CDR3 is TGTGCCAGCAGTTACGGAGCAGGCGTATTCACTGAAGCTTTCTTT. It is translated as CASSYGAGVFTEAFF. The chain links TRBV6-5 to TRBJ1-1; D unclear. Per germline, CDR1 MNHEY and CDR2 SVGAGI. The ends were cut back, 2 bases at V and 4 bases at J, with 14 bases in the middle. The CDR3 sequence is 15 residues long.

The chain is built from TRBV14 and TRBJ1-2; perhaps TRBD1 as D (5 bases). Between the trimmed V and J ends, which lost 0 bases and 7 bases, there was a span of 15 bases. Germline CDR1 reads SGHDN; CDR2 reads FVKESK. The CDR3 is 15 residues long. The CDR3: CASSQDLHRPGGYTF. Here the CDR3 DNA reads TGTGCCAGCAGCCAAGATCTCCACAGGCCGGGTGGCTACACCTTC.

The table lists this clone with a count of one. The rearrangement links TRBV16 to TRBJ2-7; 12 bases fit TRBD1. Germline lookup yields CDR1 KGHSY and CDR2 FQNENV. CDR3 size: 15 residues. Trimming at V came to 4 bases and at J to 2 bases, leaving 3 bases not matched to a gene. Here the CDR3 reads CASSRGQGAAYEQYF. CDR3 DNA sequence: TGTGCCAGCAGCCGGGGACAGGGGGCCGCCTACGAGCAGTACTTC.

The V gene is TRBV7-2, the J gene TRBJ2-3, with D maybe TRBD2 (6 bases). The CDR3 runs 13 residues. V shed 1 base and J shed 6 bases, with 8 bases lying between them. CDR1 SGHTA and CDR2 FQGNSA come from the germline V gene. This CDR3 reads CASSLGSGDTQYF. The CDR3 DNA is TGTGCCAGCAGCTTAGGGAGCGGGGATACGCAGTATTTT.

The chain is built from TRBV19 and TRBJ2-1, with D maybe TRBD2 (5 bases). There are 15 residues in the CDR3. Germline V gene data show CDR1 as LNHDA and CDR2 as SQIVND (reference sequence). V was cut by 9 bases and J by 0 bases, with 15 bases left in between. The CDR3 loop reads CASRTRDFSYNEQFF. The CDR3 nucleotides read TGTGCCAGCCGAACCCGGGATTTCTCCTACAATGAGCAGTTCTTC.